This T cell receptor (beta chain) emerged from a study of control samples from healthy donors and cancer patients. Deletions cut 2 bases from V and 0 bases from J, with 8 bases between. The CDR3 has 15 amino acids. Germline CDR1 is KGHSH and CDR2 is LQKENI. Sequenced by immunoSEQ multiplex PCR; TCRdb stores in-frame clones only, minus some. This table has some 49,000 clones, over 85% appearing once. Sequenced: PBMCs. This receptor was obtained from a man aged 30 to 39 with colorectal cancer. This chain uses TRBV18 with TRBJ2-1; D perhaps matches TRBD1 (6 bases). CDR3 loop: CASSPTGISYNEQFF. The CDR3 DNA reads TGTGCCAGCTCACCAACAGGGATCTCCTACAATGAGCAGTTCTTC.